The rows below give T cell receptor beta chains drawn from one sample of a study of response to subunit inactivated influenza vaccine. TCRdb re-called the RT-PCR reads through MiXCR, storing one row per CDR3 protein. The table lists hundreds of thousands of distinct CDR3 sequences, about 14% of them singletons. Here the sequenced sample was PBMCs from blood, taken roughly 15 days before vaccination. The receptor source for this set is a man aged 50-59 years who received an inactivated influenza vaccine. Both conserved end residues are trimmed from each CDR3. The D gene is left open where the match is weak.

. 14 TRBJ1-1 TRBV6-5 ASSYSFRVSNTEAF
. 11 TRBJ2-7 TRBV11-2 ASSRGTSGEQY
. 10 TRBJ2-5 TRBV2 ASSEPIPPQY
TRBD1 11 TRBJ1-1 TRBV10-3 AISLRDSTEAF
TRBD2 17 TRBJ2-7 TRBV4-1 ASSQRATSGLQWDHEQY
TRBD1 13 TRBJ1-2 TRBV6-1 ASSEGTGNSYGYT
. 11 TRBJ1-5 TRBV12-3/TRBV12-4 ASSRGSGYPQH
TRBD2 14 TRBJ2-1 TRBV12-3/TRBV12-4 ASSPSGGATYNEQF
. 13 TRBJ1-6 TRBV12-3/TRBV12-4 ASSAGRPTKAPLH
TRBD1 14 TRBJ2-7 TRBV6-2/TRBV6-3 ASTTKRTGLVFEQY
TRBD1 16 TRBJ1-2 TRBV20-1 SARDTWTGGMSNYGYT
TRBD2 14 TRBJ2-2 TRBV6-2/TRBV6-3 ASSYWQRGNTGELF
. 13 TRBJ2-1 TRBV15 ATSRDPNKYNEQF
. 11 TRBJ2-5 TRBV4-2 ASSQGVAETQY
TRBD2 15 TRBJ2-3 TRBV12-3/TRBV12-4 ASSLFGLAGNTDTQY
TRBD1 13 TRBJ2-5 TRBV18 ASSPRTGKMETQY
. 14 TRBJ1-1 TRBV12-3/TRBV12-4 ASSLAGAGSGAEAF
. 13 TRBJ2-5 TRBV25-1 ASSEGLVGRETQY
. 12 TRBJ2-1 TRBV15 ATTTGDVRNEQF
TRBD2 14 TRBJ2-3 TRBV11-3 ASSSRAGGPSDTQY
TRBD1 12 TRBJ1-2 TRBV5-5 ASSRQGASYGYT
TRBD1 13 TRBJ1-6 TRBV4-3 ASSTRTGDNSPLH
. 11 TRBJ2-7 TRBV20-1 SARDGTVYEQY
. 12 TRBJ2-1 TRBV20-1 SARLGGDYNEQF
. 13 TRBJ2-5 TRBV4-1 ASRMEGARGETQY
. 11 TRBJ2-1 TRBV29-1 SVEKILAAEQF
TRBD2 13 TRBJ2-7 TRBV10-3 AISESPSGGGSQY
TRBD2 14 TRBJ2-1 TRBV7-2 ASSMSSGGPMYEQF
. 12 TRBJ2-3 TRBV10-1 ASSDSRDTDTQY
TRBD1 11 TRBJ1-1 TRBV7-9 ASSTGQGQEAF
. 12 TRBJ2-5 TRBV5-4 ASRIKGTEETQY
. 11 TRBJ2-3 TRBV30 AWNTGGTDTQY
TRBD1 15 TRBJ2-3 TRBV4-3 ASSQDSGTGVTDTQY
TRBD2 14 TRBJ2-7 TRBV4-3 ASSQGAGTSRHEQY
TRBD1 14 TRBJ2-7 TRBV6-5 ASSYETGTGSYEQY
. 15 TRBJ2-3 TRBV20-1 SARDPSKGQSTDTQY
. 12 TRBJ1-2 TRBV6-2/TRBV6-3 ASSYGGGSYGYT
. 12 TRBJ1-2 TRBV12-3/TRBV12-4 ASSLAPGPSGYT
TRBD2 13 TRBJ2-2 TRBV20-1 SAISGLAGAGELF
. 10 TRBJ2-5 TRBV7-9 ASSSGFGTQY
. 13 TRBJ2-1 TRBV20-1 SARVGTLSYNEQF
. 10 TRBJ1-1 TRBV28 ASSSLRGRAF
. 11 TRBJ2-3 TRBV28 ASGSSYRDTQY
. 11 TRBJ2-1 TRBV25-1 ASSEDRSGEQF
. 11 TRBJ2-4 TRBV20-1 SARSRTENIQY
. 9 TRBJ2-1 TRBV28 ASSPKDEQF
TRBD1 13 TRBJ2-6 TRBV6-2/TRBV6-3 ASSQDRVGANVLT
. 13 TRBJ2-7 TRBV7-2 ASNSPFTGTYEQY
. 12 TRBJ1-4 TRBV28 ASSLSRTGEKLF
. 11 TRBJ2-7 TRBV6-5 ASSYGSPYEQY
TRBD2 15 TRBJ2-1 TRBV7-6 ASRDPFIMSGRGEQF
. 13 TRBJ2-7 TRBV19 ASSIAYGSTYEQY
. 9 TRBJ2-7 TRBV21-1 AGRGVSEQY
. 11 TRBJ1-2 TRBV6-1 ASSDRLIYGYT
. 13 TRBJ1-5 TRBV4-3 ASSQREGSNQPQH
. 12 TRBJ1-1 TRBV12-3/TRBV12-4 ASSLHPAYTEAF
TRBD2 12 TRBJ2-1 TRBV20-1 SVQTSGTYNEQF